This TCR beta chain was obtained from a study of cytomegalovirus exposure and HLA in healthy donors. Study-level points and caveats: 164 TCR beta chains were listed as cytomegalovirus-associated. A few of the chains that were CMV-associated were confirmed in vitro to be specific for CMV antigens. The study found most TCR sequences rare, yet found some public TCRs in many donors.

Separate from the 666-subject first cohort was the roughly 120-subject validation cohort, to which the donors belonged. Germline values: CDR1 LGHNA, CDR2 YSLEER. The CDR3 spans 16 residues. Trimming stripped 5 bases from V and 1 base from J, with 12 bases between. Of note for this clone: What it recognizes is unknown.

Only in-frame clones appear in the TCRdb table, and some are missing; sequencing was by immunoSEQ multiplex PCR. The sample holds 80,000 to 100,000 clones, more than 75% seen once. Sequenced: PBMCs. The chain uses TRBV4-3 and TRBJ2-6; no reliable D call. This receptor was obtained from a young man in good health and CMV-seropositive. The CDR3 DNA is TGCGCCAGCAGCGCAAATGTCGGTTCTGGGGCCAACGTCCTGACTTTC. Translating it yields CASSANVGSGANVLTF.